This TCR beta chain comes out of a study of T-cell memory formation after mild COVID-19. General study findings and limits: Contracting CD4+ clones lay largely in CM and EM, with CD8+ ones residing in EMRA.

About this clonotype: The antigen is undetermined.

5'RACE with constant-segment primers yielded barcoded, UMI-tagged TCR alpha and TCR beta cDNA libraries. TCRdb called the 5' RACE reads again in MiXCR, with one record for every CDR3 protein. Here the sample spans 540,000 or so distinct CDR3 sequences, 20% being singletons. The sequence derives from an adult woman who had mild COVID-19 (a few samples of this study predate the infection). Cell type and time point are not known. Sequencing was carried out using PBMCs or a T cell subset sorted from them (not recorded which).

The CDR3 DNA sequence: TGCAGTGCAGAGCAAGGGACAGTCAATGAGCAGTTCTTC. Translation: CSAEQGTVNEQFF. The rearrangement joins TRBV20-1 to TRBJ2-1; 7 bases agree with TRBD1. Germline assignment: CDR1 DFQATT and CDR2 SNEGSKA (reference sequence). CDR3 size: 13 residues. J gave up 6 bases and V 6 bases, and 8 bases lay outside the gene matches.